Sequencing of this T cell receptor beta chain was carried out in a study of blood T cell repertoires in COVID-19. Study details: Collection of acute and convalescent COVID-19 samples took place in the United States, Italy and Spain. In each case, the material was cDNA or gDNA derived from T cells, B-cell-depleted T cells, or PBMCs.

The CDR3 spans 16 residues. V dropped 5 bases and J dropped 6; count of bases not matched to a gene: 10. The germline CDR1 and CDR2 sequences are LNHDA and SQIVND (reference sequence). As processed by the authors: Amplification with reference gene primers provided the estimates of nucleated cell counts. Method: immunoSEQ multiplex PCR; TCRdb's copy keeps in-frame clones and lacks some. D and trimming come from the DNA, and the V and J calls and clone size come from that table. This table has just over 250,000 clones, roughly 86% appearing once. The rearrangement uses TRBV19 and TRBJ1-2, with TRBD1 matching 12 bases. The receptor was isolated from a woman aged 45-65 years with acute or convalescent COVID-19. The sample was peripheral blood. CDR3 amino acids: CASSSPGDRGQDGYTF. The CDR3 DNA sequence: TGTGCCAGTAGTTCCCCGGGGGACAGGGGGCAAGATGGCTACACCTTC.